The rows below give T cell receptor beta chains drawn from one sample of a study of blood T cells in healthy people across ages. TCRdb re-called the 5' RACE reads with MiXCR, one entry per CDR3 protein. The table includes 600,000 or so distinct CDR3 sequences, about 30% detected once. Material: blood. These receptors all come from a woman aged 80 or over in good health. Both conserved end residues are part of each CDR3. Fields, in order: clone size, V gene, J gene, D gene, CDR3 protein, CDR3 DNA. A D gene is named only where the DNA matches it firmly. Not every row has a clone size; where given, it reads once, few, many or a size class.

clone size: NA; V gene: TRBV7-2; J gene: TRBJ2-7; D gene: TRBD2; CDR3 protein: CASSTRTSGSPYEQYF; CDR3 DNA: TGTGCCAGCAGCACTAGGACTAGCGGGAGCCCCTACGAGCAGTACTTC
clone size: few; V gene: TRBV5-1; J gene: TRBJ1-4; D gene: NA; CDR3 protein: CASSSGRGAANEKLFF; CDR3 DNA: TGCGCCAGCAGCTCCGGCCGGGGGGCGGCTAATGAAAAACTGTTTTTT
clone size: NA; V gene: TRBV7-3; J gene: TRBJ2-2; D gene: TRBD2; CDR3 protein: CASSFPSGLAGNTGELFF; CDR3 DNA: TGTGCCAGCAGCTTCCCCAGCGGGCTAGCGGGGAACACCGGGGAGCTGTTTTTT
clone size: NA; V gene: TRBV30; J gene: TRBJ1-6; D gene: NA; CDR3 protein: CAWSVRGGSPLHF; CDR3 DNA: TGTGCCTGGAGTGTACGCGGTGGTTCACCCCTCCACTTT
clone size: NA; V gene: TRBV7-8; J gene: TRBJ1-4; D gene: NA; CDR3 protein: CASSPGQGHAPNEKLFF; CDR3 DNA: TGTGCCAGCAGCCCCGGGCAGGGTCATGCTCCTAATGAAAAACTGTTTTTT
clone size: NA; V gene: TRBV29-1; J gene: TRBJ1-1; D gene: TRBD1; CDR3 protein: CSAERVGQGNTEAFF; CDR3 DNA: TGCAGCGCCGAGCGTGTAGGACAGGGGAACACTGAAGCTTTCTTT
clone size: NA; V gene: TRBV7-2; J gene: TRBJ2-1; D gene: NA; CDR3 protein: CASSRHQVRTNEQFF; CDR3 DNA: TGTGCCAGCAGCCGTCACCAGGTTCGGACTAATGAGCAGTTCTTC
clone size: NA; V gene: TRBV4-1; J gene: TRBJ1-5; D gene: NA; CDR3 protein: CASSQDGESNQPQHF; CDR3 DNA: TGCGCCAGCAGTCAAGACGGGGAGAGCAATCAGCCCCAGCATTTT
clone size: many; V gene: TRBV18; J gene: TRBJ2-3; D gene: NA; CDR3 protein: CASSPLSSRATTDTQYF; CDR3 DNA: TGTGCCAGCTCACCATTAAGTTCAAGGGCGACCACAGATACGCAGTATTTT
clone size: NA; V gene: TRBV2; J gene: TRBJ2-3; D gene: NA; CDR3 protein: CASSEALQWVRATQYF; CDR3 DNA: TGTGCCAGCAGTGAAGCGCTACAGTGGGTCAGGGCAACGCAGTATTTT
clone size: NA; V gene: TRBV5-1; J gene: TRBJ1-1; D gene: NA; CDR3 protein: CASSATGTGATVAFF; CDR3 DNA: TGCGCCAGCAGCGCGACCGGGACGGGGGCCACTGTAGCTTTCTTT
clone size: many; V gene: TRBV29-1; J gene: TRBJ2-7; D gene: TRBD1; CDR3 protein: CSVGKIRGTYEQYF; CDR3 DNA: TGCAGCGTTGGGAAGATCAGGGGGACCTACGAGCAGTACTTC
clone size: NA; V gene: TRBV6-1; J gene: TRBJ1-5; D gene: NA; CDR3 protein: CANSATTGPTMPQHF; CDR3 DNA: TGTGCCAACAGTGCTACGACAGGTCCGACTATGCCCCAGCATTTT
clone size: many; V gene: TRBV4-3; J gene: TRBJ1-1; D gene: NA; CDR3 protein: CASSLRRQGEAFF; CDR3 DNA: TGCGCCAGCAGCCTCCGGAGGCAGGGTGAAGCTTTCTTT
clone size: NA; V gene: TRBV6-1; J gene: TRBJ2-2; D gene: TRBD1; CDR3 protein: CASRGQWVAGELFF; CDR3 DNA: TGTGCCAGCAGGGGACAGTGGGTCGCCGGGGAGCTGTTTTTT
clone size: NA; V gene: TRBV3-1; J gene: TRBJ1-6; D gene: NA; CDR3 protein: CASSQGDNSPLHF; CDR3 DNA: TGTGCCAGCAGCCAAGGGGATAATTCACCCCTCCACTTT
clone size: many; V gene: TRBV5-6; J gene: TRBJ2-5; D gene: NA; CDR3 protein: CASSSGRQETQYF; CDR3 DNA: TGTGCCAGCAGCTCGGGACGGCAAGAGACCCAGTACTTC
clone size: many; V gene: TRBV5-1; J gene: TRBJ1-4; D gene: TRBD1; CDR3 protein: CASSHDRATNEKLFF; CDR3 DNA: TGCGCCAGCAGCCACGACAGGGCAACTAATGAAAAACTGTTTTTT
clone size: many; V gene: TRBV20-1; J gene: TRBJ2-2; D gene: TRBD1; CDR3 protein: CSVKQGGNTGELFF; CDR3 DNA: TGCAGTGTTAAACAGGGGGGGAACACCGGGGAGCTGTTTTTT
clone size: many; V gene: TRBV6-5; J gene: TRBJ2-5; D gene: NA; CDR3 protein: CASSSVRVGLSETQYF; CDR3 DNA: TGTGCCAGCAGTTCCGTTAGAGTGGGGCTTTCTGAGACCCAGTACTTC
clone size: NA; V gene: TRBV6-2/TRBV6-3; J gene: TRBJ1-2; D gene: NA; CDR3 protein: CASRRGADYTF; CDR3 DNA: TGTGCCAGTCGACGAGGGGCAGACTACACCTTC
clone size: NA; V gene: TRBV5-4; J gene: TRBJ2-2; D gene: NA; CDR3 protein: CASSPGWNTGELFF; CDR3 DNA: TGTGCCAGCAGCCCTGGCTGGAACACCGGGGAGCTGTTTTTT
clone size: NA; V gene: TRBV7-2; J gene: TRBJ1-3; D gene: NA; CDR3 protein: CASSTGTFTGNTIYF; CDR3 DNA: TGTGCCAGCAGCACAGGCACCTTCACTGGAAACACCATATATTTT
clone size: few; V gene: TRBV9; J gene: TRBJ1-5; D gene: TRBD1; CDR3 protein: CASSVEGDRGGNQPQHF; CDR3 DNA: TGTGCCAGCAGCGTAGAGGGAGACAGGGGGGGCAATCAGCCCCAGCATTTT
clone size: few; V gene: TRBV3-1; J gene: TRBJ2-2; D gene: NA; CDR3 protein: CASSLRGAGTGELFF; CDR3 DNA: TGTGCCAGCAGCCTACGGGGTGCGGGCACCGGGGAGCTGTTTTTT
clone size: many; V gene: TRBV24-1; J gene: TRBJ2-3; D gene: TRBD2; CDR3 protein: CATSSSGFSTDTQYF; CDR3 DNA: TGTGCCACCAGTTCTAGCGGGTTTAGCACAGATACGCAGTATTTT
clone size: many; V gene: TRBV5-5; J gene: TRBJ1-2; D gene: NA; CDR3 protein: CASIGGNYGYTF; CDR3 DNA: TGTGCCAGCATTGGTGGAAACTATGGCTACACCTTC
clone size: many; V gene: TRBV6-2/TRBV6-3; J gene: TRBJ1-2; D gene: NA; CDR3 protein: CASSYPAVGGYGYTF; CDR3 DNA: TGTGCCAGCAGTTACCCCGCGGTCGGAGGCTATGGCTACACCTTC